A single sample gave rise to the 3 T cell receptor beta chains below, sequenced in a study of T-cell reconstitution after alpha-beta-depleted transplantation in children. The authors prepared the TCRbeta library with unique molecular identifiers. Each CDR3 protein is one row after TCRdb ran MiXCR on the PCR reads. The sample holds about 900,000 distinct CDR3 sequences, about 31% seen once. The specimen comprised PBMCs, mostly from graft donor cells, sampled 360 days after TCRalphabeta/CD19-depleted stem cell transplant. The receptors derive from a boy under two years old who had a stem cell transplant for SCID, so the T cells may come from the graft donor.

This clonotype was observed at least ten times. The V gene is TRBV9, the J gene TRBJ1-1, with D unclear. V was cut by 0 bases and J by 2 bases, with 5 bases left in between. CDR3 size: 13 residues. Germline CDR1 SGDLS, CDR2 YYNGEE. CDR3 sequence: CASSVDKNTEAFF. The CDR3 DNA reads as TGTGCCAGCAGCGTAGACAAAAACACTGAAGCTTTCTTT.

The chain uses TRBV28 and TRBJ2-6; TRBD2 matches 8 bases. Germline V gives CDR1 MDHEN, CDR2 SYDVKM. The V segment lost 5 bases and the J segment 2 bases; nucleotides outside the gene matches: 5. This CDR3 has 16 residues. The CDR3 protein is CASSTGGGTGANVLTF. CDR3 sequence (DNA): TGTGCCAGCAGTACCGGGGGGGGGACTGGGGCCAACGTCCTGACTTTC.

This clonotype has just a few counts. The chain joins TRBV10-3 to TRBJ2-3, with 11 bases aligning to TRBD2. There are 17 residues in the CDR3. Germline V gene lookup returns CDR1 ENHRY and CDR2 SYGVKD. V trimming: 5 bases; J trimming: 3 bases; junction bases outside the gene matches: 10. In nucleotides, the CDR3 is TGTGCCATCAGTCTAGCGGGGGGCCGGGGATCTACAGATACGCAGTATTTT. It yields the protein CAISLAGGRGSTDTQYF.